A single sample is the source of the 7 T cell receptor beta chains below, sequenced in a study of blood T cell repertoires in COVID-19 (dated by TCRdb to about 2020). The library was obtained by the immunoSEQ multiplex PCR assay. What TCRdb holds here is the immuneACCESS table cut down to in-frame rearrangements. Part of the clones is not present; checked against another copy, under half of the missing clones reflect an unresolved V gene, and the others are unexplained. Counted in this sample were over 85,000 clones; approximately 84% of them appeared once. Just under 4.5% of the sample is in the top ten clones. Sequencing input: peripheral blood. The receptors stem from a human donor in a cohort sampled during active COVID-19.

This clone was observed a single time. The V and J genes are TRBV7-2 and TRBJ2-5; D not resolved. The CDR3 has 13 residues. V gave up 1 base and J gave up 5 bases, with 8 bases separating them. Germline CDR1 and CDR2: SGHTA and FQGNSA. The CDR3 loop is CASSLGPRETQYF. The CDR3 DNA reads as TGTGCCAGCAGCTTAGGTCCGCGGGAGACCCAGTACTTC.

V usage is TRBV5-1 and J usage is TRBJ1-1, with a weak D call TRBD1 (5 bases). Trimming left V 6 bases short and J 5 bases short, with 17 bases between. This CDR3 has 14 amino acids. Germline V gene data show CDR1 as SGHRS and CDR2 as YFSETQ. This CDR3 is CASTLDGGWTEAFF. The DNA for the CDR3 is TGCGCCAGCACCCTGGACGGGGGTTGGACTGAAGCTTTCTTT.

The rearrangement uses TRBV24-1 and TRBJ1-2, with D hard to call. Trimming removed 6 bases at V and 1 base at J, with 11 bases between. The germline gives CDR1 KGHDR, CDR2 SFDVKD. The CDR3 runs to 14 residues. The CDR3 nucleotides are TGTGCCACCAGTTCGGCGGAAAATAACTATGGCTACACCTTC. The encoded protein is CATSSAENNYGYTF.

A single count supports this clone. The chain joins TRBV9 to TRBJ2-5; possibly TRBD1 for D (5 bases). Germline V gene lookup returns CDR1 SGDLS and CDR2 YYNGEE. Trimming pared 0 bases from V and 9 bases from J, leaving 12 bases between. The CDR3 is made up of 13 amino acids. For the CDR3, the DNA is TGTGCCAGCAGCGTAGTCGACAGTGGGGCCCAGTACTTC. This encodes CASSVVDSGAQYF.

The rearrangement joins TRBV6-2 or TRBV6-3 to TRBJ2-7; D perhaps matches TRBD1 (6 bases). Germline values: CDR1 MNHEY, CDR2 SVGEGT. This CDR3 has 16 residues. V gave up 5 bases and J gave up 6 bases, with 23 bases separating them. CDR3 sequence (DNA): TGTGCCAGCAGTCCCGGAAAGAAACAGGGTACGGGCGAGCAGTACTTC. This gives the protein CASSPGKKQGTGEQYF.

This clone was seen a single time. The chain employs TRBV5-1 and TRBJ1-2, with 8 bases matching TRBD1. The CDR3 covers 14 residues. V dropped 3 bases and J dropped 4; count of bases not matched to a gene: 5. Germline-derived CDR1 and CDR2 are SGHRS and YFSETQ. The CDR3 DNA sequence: TGCGCCAGCAGCTCGGACAGGGTGTCCTATGGCTACACCTTC. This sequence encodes CASSSDRVSYGYTF.

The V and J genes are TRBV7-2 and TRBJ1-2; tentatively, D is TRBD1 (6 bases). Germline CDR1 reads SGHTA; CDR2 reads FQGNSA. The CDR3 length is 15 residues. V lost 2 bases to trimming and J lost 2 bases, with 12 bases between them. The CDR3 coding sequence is TGTGCCAGCAGCTTACGGGGGGCCAACAACTATGGCTACACCTTC. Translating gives CASSLRGANNYGYTF.